The 3 T cell receptor beta chains given below trace back to one sample, sequenced in a study of blood T cell repertoires in COVID-19. Sequencing used immunoSEQ multiplex PCR; TCRdb keeps in-frame clones, though not all of them. The sample records over 140,000 clones, 65% to 85% being singletons. The sample consisted of peripheral blood. Receptors originate from a woman aged 55-69 years with acute or convalescent COVID-19.

The rearrangement links TRBV4-3 to TRBJ2-3; 7 nucleotides match TRBD2. The length of the CDR3 is 17 residues. Germline loops: CDR1 LGHNA, CDR2 YSLEER. After removal of 3 bases from V and 2 bases from J, the junction contained 11 bases not matched to a gene. The DNA of the CDR3 is TGCGCCAGCAGCCAGGACCACCGGGACTACCACACAGATACGCAGTATTTT. It codes for CASSQDHRDYHTDTQYF.

The V and J genes are TRBV30 and TRBJ1-2; D is possibly TRBD1 (6 bases). The CDR3 totals 12 residues. Trimming took off 7 bases at V and 4 bases at J, with 13 bases between the two ends. Germline lookup yields CDR1 GTSNPN and CDR2 SVGIG (reference sequence). The CDR3 bases are TGTGCCTCACAAGGGGGGGGCTATGGCTACACCTTC. Its protein is CASQGGGYGYTF.

The chain carries TRBV24-1 and TRBJ2-2, with TRBD1 matching over 8 bases. This CDR3 is 18 amino acids long. In germline, CDR1 is KGHDR, CDR2 SFDVKD. V lost 0 bases to trimming and J lost 1 base; unmatched junction nucleotides: 6. For the CDR3, the DNA is TGTGCCACCAGTGATTTGCATATTGACAGGGGGAACACCGGGGAGCTGTTTTTT. This codes for CATSDLHIDRGNTGELFF.